One sample yielded the 15 T cell receptor beta chains listed below, sequenced in a study of blood T cell repertoires in COVID-19. Measured with immunoSEQ multiplex PCR; TCRdb has only the in-frame clones, and not every one. The sample contains 25,000 to 35,000 clones, more than 65% of which appear only once. The sample was peripheral blood. Receptor source: a human donor in a cohort sampled during active COVID-19.

This chain joins TRBV18 and TRBJ1-3; 8 positions agree with TRBD1. V lost 5 bases and J lost 3; bases outside the gene matches: 6. This CDR3 is built from 15 residues. Germline V lookup: CDR1 KGHSH, CDR2 LQKENI. CDR3 DNA sequence: TGTGCCAGCTCAACCGGACAGGGAAGTGGAAACACCATATATTTT. It translates to CASSTGQGSGNTIYF.

J is TRBJ1-4 and V is TRBV29-1; 9 bases map to TRBD1. CDR1 and CDR2 from the germline V gene are SQVTM and ANQGSEA. The junction had 5 bases not matched to a gene; V was cut back by 7 bases and J by 8 bases. CDR3 length: 12 amino acids. The CDR3 DNA reads TGCAGCGCAGGACAGGGGTGGGAAAAACTGTTTTTT. Translating it yields CSAGQGWEKLFF.

This chain connects TRBV14 to TRBJ1-2; 10 nucleotides align to TRBD1. Germline V gives CDR1 SGHDN, CDR2 FVKESK. The CDR3 runs 13 residues. Trimming at V came to 8 bases and at J to 4 bases, leaving 4 bases not matched to a gene. The CDR3 DNA reads as TGTGCCAGCTCGGGACAGGGGATCTATGGCTACACCTTC. It encodes CASSGQGIYGYTF.

The chain joins TRBV4-2 to TRBJ2-3, with a tentative D call TRBD2 (5 bases). CDR3 length: 16 amino acids. V lost 1 base, J lost 0 bases, and 11 bases lay in between. Germline CDR1 reads LGHNA; CDR2 reads YNFKEQ. For the CDR3, the DNA is TGTGCCAGCAGCCAAGTCGCGGGTCTTAGCACAGATACGCAGTATTTT. Amino acids: CASSQVAGLSTDTQYF.

The J gene is TRBJ1-6, the V gene TRBV3-1 (or the pseudogene TRBV3-2); D unresolved. Per the germline V gene, CDR1 is LGHDT and CDR2 is YNNKEL (reference sequence). V shed 4 bases and J shed 10 bases, with 14 bases lying between them. There are 14 residues in the CDR3. The CDR3 protein is CASSPPRGTSPLHF. The CDR3 DNA follows: TGTGCCAGCAGCCCCCCCAGAGGAACCTCACCCCTCCACTTT.

This chain connects TRBV7-8 to TRBJ2-7; 9 nucleotides line up with TRBD1. CDR3 length: 16 residues. With V trimmed by 5 bases and J by 3 bases, 11 bases remained unmatched. The germline V gene encodes CDR1 SGHVS and CDR2 FQNEAQ. The CDR3 DNA reads as TGTGCCAGCAGCCCGCGCGGGGGACAGGGATACTACGAGCAGTACTTC. Translation gives CASSPRGGQGYYEQYF.

The V gene is TRBV10-3, the J gene TRBJ2-7; 7 bases are a match to TRBD2. Looked up from germline, CDR1 is ENHRY and CDR2 is SYGVKD. V shed 6 bases and J 2 bases; nucleotides not matched to a gene: 1. CDR3 length: 12 residues. The DNA for the CDR3 is TGTGCCATCAGCGGGACTACCTACGAGCAGTACTTC. As protein: CAISGTTYEQYF.

As regards this clone: An end of the junction does not agree with germline; a read error may underlie this. The chain is built from TRBV11-2 and TRBJ2-1, with D possibly being TRBD1 (7 bases). This CDR3 is 15 amino acids long. Germline V CDR1 and CDR2: SGHAT, FQNNGV. The CDR3 bases are TGTGCCAGCAGATTAGACCAGGGGGGTTACAATGAGCAGTTCTTC. Residues: CASRLDQGGYNEQFF.

This rearrangement joins TRBV24-1 to TRBJ1-5; possibly TRBD1 for D (6 bases). The CDR3 has 15 amino acids. V shed 4 bases and J shed 5 bases, with 14 bases lying between them. CDR1 is KGHDR and CDR2 is SFDVKD in the germline V gene. In DNA, the CDR3 is TGTGCCACCAGTGAGGCCGGGACAAGCTATCAGCCCCAGCATTTT. Its protein product is CATSEAGTSYQPQHF.

V is TRBV19 and J is TRBJ2-7; 8 bases agree with TRBD1. This CDR3 is 15 amino acids long. Germline CDR1 reads LNHDA; CDR2 reads SQIVND (reference sequence). V lost 6 bases to trimming and J lost 2 bases; unmatched junction nucleotides: 9. The CDR3 reads CASSTTGATTYEQYF. In nucleotides, the CDR3 is TGTGCCAGTAGCACGACAGGGGCAACGACCTACGAGCAGTACTTC.

The V gene is TRBV10-2, the J gene TRBJ1-2; tentative D call: TRBD1 (6 bases). Germline values: CDR1 WSHSY, CDR2 SAAADI. CDR3 length equals 12 residues. V was pared by 2 bases and J by 9 bases, with 10 bases between. The CDR3 nucleotides are TGCGCCAGCAGTGAGGACAGGCCAAGCTACACCTTC. Amino acid sequence: CASSEDRPSYTF.

J is TRBJ1-1 and V is TRBV7-3; 9 bases fit TRBD1. Germline V gene data show CDR1 as SGHTA and CDR2 as FQGTGA. J gave up 5 bases and V 5 bases, and 6 bases lay outside the gene matches. CDR3 size: 14 residues. CDR3 amino acids: CASSPSDRGTEAFF. The CDR3 DNA reads TGTGCCAGCAGCCCCTCGGACAGGGGAACTGAAGCTTTCTTT.

The CDR3 loop reads CASSFRDIYNEQFF. The DNA of the CDR3 is TGCGCCAGCAGCTTCAGGGACATTTACAATGAGCAGTTCTTC. This chain joins TRBV5-1 and TRBJ2-1; tentatively, D is TRBD1 (6 bases). Deletions cut 2 bases from V and 4 bases from J, with 10 bases between. The CDR3 length is 14 residues. Germline loops: CDR1 SGHRS, CDR2 YFSETQ. The full variable domain, in which reference TRBV5-1 and TRBJ2-1 provide the parts outside the CDR3, is KAGVTQTPRYLIKTRGQQVTLSCSPISGHRSVSWYQQTPGQGLQFLFEYFSETQRNKGNFPGRFSGRQFSNSRSEMNVSTLELGDSALYLCASSFRDIYNEQFFGPGTRLTVL.

This clone came up a few times. This chain joins TRBV7-2 and TRBJ1-5; no clear D gene. Trimming pared 4 bases from V and 2 bases from J, leaving 6 bases between. CDR3 length: 13 residues. CDR1 SGHTA and CDR2 FQGNSA come from the germline V gene. As DNA, the CDR3 is TGTGCCAGCAGCTACCAGGGCAATCAGCCCCAGCATTTT. This translates into CASSYQGNQPQHF.

V is TRBV30 and J is TRBJ2-2; 8 nucleotides line up with TRBD1. CDR3 length: 14 residues. V lost 2 bases to trimming and J lost 7 bases; unmatched junction nucleotides: 6. The V gene's germline CDR1 is GTSNPN and CDR2 SVGIG (reference sequence). CDR3 DNA: TGTGCCTGGAGTTTCAGGGGGCTCAGCGGGGAGCTGTTTTTT. Its translation: CAWSFRGLSGELFF.